This T cell receptor beta chain was sequenced for a study of blood T cells in healthy people across ages. Study-wide context: In model experiments, template switching was able to capture about one barcoded beta molecule for every two T cells that were present.

Every sample had a minimum of 6 million PBMCs isolated. Alongside a J-beta primer mix, a sample-barcoded 5' primer served in a second PCR lasting about 7 to 11 cycles. Through a template-switch adaptor with 12 random nucleotides, each cDNA molecule received a tag. TCRdb processed the 5' RACE reads anew with MiXCR; each CDR3 protein has one entry. Of some 700,000 distinct CDR3 sequences listed, approximately 21% are singletons. As regards this clonotype: Its antigen is undetermined.

Study-wide points: Relative to aged donors, long-lived donors carried more naive CD4+ cells and displayed higher diversity.

Sample: blood. This receptor was taken from a man aged 70-80 years in good health.

CDR3 sequence reads: CASSLDPLTQLGNYEQYF. In DNA, the CDR3 is TGTGCCAGCAGCCTAGACCCATTGACCCAGTTGGGAAACTACGAGCAGTACTTC. The chain uses TRBV7-9 and TRBJ2-7; D unresolved. Trimming took 5 bases from V and 3 from J, leaving 26 bases between them. CDR1 SEHNR and CDR2 FQNEAQ come from the germline V gene (reference sequence). The CDR3 runs 18 residues.